These T cell receptor beta chains were read from a single sample in a study of blood T cell repertoires in COVID-19. Profiling relied on immunoSEQ multiplex PCR, and the TCRdb table lists in-frame clones only, not all of them. This table has roughly 260,000 clones, about nine tenths appearing once. Sequences were obtained from PBMCs or T cells enriched from blood (not recorded which). The receptors derive from a woman aged 18 to 35 who had recovered from COVID-19. Both conserved end residues are part of each CDR3. D genes are given only for firm matches. Not all rows give a size; the values are once, few, many and, for expanded clones, a class.

clone_size j_call d_call v_call cdr3_nt cdr3_aa
. TRBJ2-7 TRBD2 TRBV10-3 TGTGCCATCAGTGAGGGACTAGCGGGGGCTATTTCCTACGAGCAGTACTTC CAISEGLAGAISYEQYF
. TRBJ1-2 . TRBV7-3 TGTGCCAGCAGCTTGGGGGGGGGCGGCTACACCTTC CASSLGGGGYTF
. TRBJ1-2 TRBD1 TRBV5-1 TGCGCCAGCAGTCCTATTCAGGGGGCGGACGGTGGCTACACCTTC CASSPIQGADGGYTF
. TRBJ1-1 . TRBV5-1 TGCGCCAGCAGCGGCAGGGGTATGAACACTGAAGCTTTCTTT CASSGRGMNTEAFF
. TRBJ1-2 . TRBV7-3 TGTGCCAGCAGCAGCACAGGGAGAGTGGGATATGGCTACACCTTC CASSSTGRVGYGYTF
. TRBJ2-4 TRBD1 TRBV10-3 TGTGCCATCAGCCCAGCCACAGGGGGTGGAGACATTCAGTACTTC CAISPATGGGDIQYF
. TRBJ2-6 . TRBV11-2 TGTGCCAGCAGCTACAGGGCCCCTGGGGCCAACGTCCTGACTTTC CASSYRAPGANVLTF
. TRBJ1-5 . TRBV6-5 TGTGCCAGCCTGGCGGGGGAGGGACAGCCCCAGCATTTT CASLAGEGQPQHF
. TRBJ1-5 . TRBV15 TGTGCCACCAGCAGAGAAGCTAGCAATCAGCCCCAGCATTTT CATSREASNQPQHF
. TRBJ2-7 . TRBV5-1 TGCGCCAGTGGAGACAGGGGACTATACGAGCAGTACTTC CASGDRGLYEQYF
. TRBJ1-5 TRBD1 TRBV12-5 TGTGCTAGTGCTGCGACAGGGCTTCAGCCCCAGCATTTT CASAATGLQPQHF
. TRBJ1-1 . TRBV29-1 TGCAGCCCGACAATTAACACTGAAGCTTTCTTT CSPTINTEAFF
few TRBJ1-1 . TRBV6-5 TGTGCCAGCAGCAAAATAACCAGTGAAGCTTTCTTT CASSKITSEAFF
. TRBJ1-1 TRBD1 TRBV10-3 TGTGCCATCAGTGAGGCCCTGGGCAGGGGGCTATTAACCGCTGAAGCTTTCTTT CAISEALGRGLLTAEAFF
. TRBJ2-1 TRBD2 TRBV27 TGTGCCAGCAGTTCCCTCCCCGCTAGCGGGAGGGCCAATGAGCAGTTCTTC CASSSLPASGRANEQFF
. TRBJ1-1 TRBD1 TRBV7-2 TGTGCCAGCAGCTTGGGACAGGGGGTTGGCACTGAAGCTTTCTTT CASSLGQGVGTEAFF
. TRBJ2-7 . TRBV7-9 TGTGCCAGCAGCTTAGAGGTCAGGGGCGAGCAGTACTTC CASSLEVRGEQYF
. TRBJ1-5 . TRBV11-3 TGTGCCAGCAGCCCAGGGATCAATCAGCCCCAGCATTTT CASSPGINQPQHF
. TRBJ2-2 . TRBV11-3 TGTGCCAGCACCTTCCGGACAGCGAACACCGGGGAGCTGTTTTTT CASTFRTANTGELFF
. TRBJ2-1 TRBD2 TRBV5-1 TGCGCCAGCAGCTTGGCTGGCGGGAGTATTCACTACAATGAGCAGTTCTTC CASSLAGGSIHYNEQFF
. TRBJ2-2 . TRBV5-1 TGCGCCAGCAGCTTGGTACCCACAGGGAACACCGGGGAGCTGTTTTTT CASSLVPTGNTGELFF
. TRBJ1-3 . TRBV9 TGTGCCAGCAGCGTCCGGGACTACTCTGGAAACACCATATATTTT CASSVRDYSGNTIYF
. TRBJ2-2 TRBD2 TRBV5-1 TGCGCCAGCTCAGCGGGAGGGCTCCCCGGGGAGCTGTTTTTT CASSAGGLPGELFF
. TRBJ2-1 TRBD1 TRBV28 TGTGCCAGCAGTTCAGGGGGCCTCTCCTACAATGAGCAGTTCTTC CASSSGGLSYNEQFF
. TRBJ2-2 TRBD2 TRBV27 TGTGCCAGCAGTTTAACTAGCGGGGCGAGGGGGACCGGGGAGCTGTTTTTT CASSLTSGARGTGELFF
. TRBJ1-2 TRBD1 TRBV28 TGTGCCAGCGGGCATGTTGCACAGGGGGGCGGCTACACCTTC CASGHVAQGGGYTF
. TRBJ1-5 TRBD1 TRBV2 TGTGCCAGCAAGGATTACAGGGGGTCAGGCAATCAGCCCCAGCATTTT CASKDYRGSGNQPQHF
. TRBJ1-1 TRBD1 TRBV19 TGTGCCAGTAGTGTCGTACAGGGGGCCTTGGACACTGAAGCTTTCTTT CASSVVQGALDTEAFF
. TRBJ1-6 . TRBV25-1 TGTGCCAGCAGTGAGGGGAGATATAATTCACCCCTCCACTTT CASSEGRYNSPLHF
. TRBJ1-5 TRBD1 TRBV2 TGTGCCAGCAGGACTGACAGGGTCGGCAATCAGCCCCAGCATTTT CASRTDRVGNQPQHF
few TRBJ2-7 . TRBV28 TGTGCCAGTTCTTATTTCCAGTACGAGCAGTACTTC CASSYFQYEQYF
once TRBJ2-2 TRBD2 TRBV7-2 TGTGCCAGCAGCATATCCGCTAGCGGGGGGGCCGGGGAGCTGTTTTTT CASSISASGGAGELFF
. TRBJ2-7 TRBD1 TRBV5-1 TGCGCCAGCAGCTTCGCTCAGGGGGCATACGAGCAGTACTTC CASSFAQGAYEQYF
. TRBJ2-1 . TRBV9 TGTGCCAGCAGCGTAGTACTAGACAATGAGCAGTTCTTC CASSVVLDNEQFF
. TRBJ2-7 TRBD2 TRBV11-2 TGTGCCAGCAGTCTAGCGGGGATCTACGAGCAGTACTTC CASSLAGIYEQYF
. TRBJ1-2 . TRBV28 TGTGCCAGCACCACTACAGGGTCTGGCTATGGCTACACCTTC CASTTTGSGYGYTF
. TRBJ2-7 . TRBV2 TGTGCCAGCAGCCCCAGAACTAGAGCGTACTTC CASSPRTRAYF
. TRBJ2-7 TRBD2 TRBV5-1 TGCGCCAGCAGCTTGGCGGTCAGCGGGAGCTCCTACGAGCAGTACTTC CASSLAVSGSSYEQYF
. TRBJ2-1 TRBD2 TRBV7-2 TGTGCCAGCAGCTTGGGGGCTAGCGGGAGTGGTGAGCAGTTCTTC CASSLGASGSGEQFF
. TRBJ2-1 TRBD2 TRBV18 TGTGCCAGCTCACCACCTCGGGGGGGCGGGAGGACATACAATGAGCAGTTCTTC CASSPPRGGGRTYNEQFF
. TRBJ2-2 . TRBV7-8 TGTGCCAGCAGCTGGCGGGTGGTCGGGGAGCTGTTTTTT CASSWRVVGELFF
. TRBJ1-1 TRBD1 TRBV9 TGTGCCAGCAGCCCTTGGACAGGGGGCACTGAAGCTTTCTTT CASSPWTGGTEAFF
. TRBJ1-2 . TRBV11-3 TGTGCCAGCAGCGTAACACAGGGCAGCTATGGCTACACCTTC CASSVTQGSYGYTF
. TRBJ2-7 TRBD2 TRBV5-4 TGTGCCAGCAGCATACGACTAGCGTTTAGCTCCTACGAGCAGTACTTC CASSIRLAFSSYEQYF
few TRBJ1-6 TRBD1 TRBV19 TGTGCCAGTAGTGTCACAGGGGAAAATTCACCCCTCCACTTT CASSVTGENSPLHF